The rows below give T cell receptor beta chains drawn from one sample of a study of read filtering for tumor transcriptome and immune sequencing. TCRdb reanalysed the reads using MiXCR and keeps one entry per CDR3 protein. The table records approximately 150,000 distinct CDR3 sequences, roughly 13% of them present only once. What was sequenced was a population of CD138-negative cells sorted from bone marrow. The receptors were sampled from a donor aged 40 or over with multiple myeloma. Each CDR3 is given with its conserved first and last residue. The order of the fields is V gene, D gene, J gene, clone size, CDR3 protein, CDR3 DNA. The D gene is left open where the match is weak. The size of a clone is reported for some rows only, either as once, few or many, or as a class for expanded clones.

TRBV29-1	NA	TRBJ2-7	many	CSVSTFYEQYF	TGCAGCGTAAGCACCTTCTACGAGCAGTACTTC
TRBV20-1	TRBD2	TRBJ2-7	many	CSARDRLAATYEQYF	TGCAGTGCTAGAGATCGCCTAGCGGCTACCTATGAGCAGTACTTC
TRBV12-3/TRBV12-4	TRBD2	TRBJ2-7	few	CASRKAGNSYEQYF	TGTGCCAGCAGAAAAGCGGGAAATAGCTACGAGCAGTACTTC
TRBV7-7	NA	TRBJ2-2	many	CASSMTPYIGELFF	TGTGCCAGCAGCATGACACCCTACATCGGGGAGCTGTTTTTT
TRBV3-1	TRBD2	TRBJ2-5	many	CASSHPGTSETQYF	TGTGCCAGCAGCCACCCCGGGACTAGCGAGACCCAGTACTTC
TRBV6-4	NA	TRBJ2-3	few	CASSDHTDTQYF	TGTGCCAGCAGTGATCATACAGATACGCAGTATTTT
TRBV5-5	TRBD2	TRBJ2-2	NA	CASSLGTSGLDTGELFF	TGTGCCAGCAGCTTGGGGACTAGCGGGTTGGACACCGGGGAGCTGTTTTTT
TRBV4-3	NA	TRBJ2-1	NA	CAGSQGNMGEQFF	TGCGCCGGCAGCCAAGGAAACATGGGGGAGCAGTTCTTC
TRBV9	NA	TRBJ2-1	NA	CAISVSAGDLSNEQFF	TGTGCCATCAGCGTCTCAGCAGGGGATCTCTCTAATGAGCAGTTCTTC
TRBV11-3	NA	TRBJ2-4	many	CASSHPLAAKNIQYF	TGTGCCAGCAGCCATCCCTTGGCGGCCAAAAACATTCAGTACTTC
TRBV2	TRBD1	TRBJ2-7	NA	CANRGDGQYF	TGTGCCAACAGGGGTGACGGGCAGTACTTC
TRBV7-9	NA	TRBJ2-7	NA	CASSLPSYEQYF	TGTGCCAGCAGCTTGCCTTCCTACGAGCAGTACTTC
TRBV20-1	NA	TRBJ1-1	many	CSARDPLRRTRNTEAFF	TGCAGTGCTAGAGACCCCCTCCGGCGGACCAGGAACACTGAAGCTTTCTTT
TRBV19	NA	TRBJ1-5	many	CATSGQTNQPQHF	TGTGCCACTTCGGGACAAACCAATCAGCCCCAGCATTTT
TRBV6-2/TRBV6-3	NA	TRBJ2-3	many	CASSDRLLDTQYF	TGTGCCAGCAGCGACAGGTTGTTAGATACGCAGTATTTT
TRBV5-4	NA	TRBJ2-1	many	CASSLVRGEGNEQFF	TGTGCCAGCAGCTTGGTTAGGGGGGAGGGCAATGAGCAGTTCTTC
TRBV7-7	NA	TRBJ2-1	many	CASSSGLAADNEQFF	TGTGCCAGCAGCTCCGGGCTTGCAGCGGACAATGAGCAGTTCTTC
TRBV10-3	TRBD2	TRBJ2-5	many	CAILGEGQETQYF	TGTGCCATCCTTGGGGAGGGACAAGAGACCCAGTACTTC
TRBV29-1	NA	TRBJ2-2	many	CSVGVLANTGELFF	TGCAGCGTTGGAGTACTCGCGAACACCGGGGAGCTGTTTTTT
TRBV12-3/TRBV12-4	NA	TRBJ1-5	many	CASSPLYSNQPQHF	TGTGCCAGCAGTCCCCTATATAGCAATCAGCCCCAGCATTTT
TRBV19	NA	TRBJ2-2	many	CATRATDLRLRTGELFF	TGTGCCACCAGAGCGACGGACCTGAGGCTTCGGACCGGGGAGCTGTTTTTT
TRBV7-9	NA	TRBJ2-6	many	CASRSVDSGANVLTF	TGTGCCAGCAGATCGGTCGACTCTGGGGCCAACGTCCTGACTTTC